One and the same sample provided the 7 T cell receptor beta chains below, sequenced in a study of blood T cell repertoires in COVID-19. Measured with immunoSEQ multiplex PCR; TCRdb has only the in-frame clones, and not every one. The repertoire holds some 220,000 clones, with about 83% as singletons. Sequencing was performed on peripheral blood. The receptor source for this set is a man between 45 and 60 years old with acute or convalescent COVID-19.

The chain employs TRBV10-3 and TRBJ2-7, with 7 bases aligning to TRBD1. The V and J ends lost 7 bases and 3 bases, in that order; junction bases with no gene match: 9. The CDR3 has 14 amino acids. Germline loops: CDR1 ENHRY, CDR2 SYGVKD. The CDR3, as DNA: TGTGCCATCACCTACTCCCGGGACAGCTACGAGCAGTACTTC. This codes for CAITYSRDSYEQYF.

The CDR3 loop is CASRQTGGFSEAFF. The CDR3, as DNA: TGTGCCAGCAGACAAACAGGGGGCTTCAGTGAAGCTTTCTTT. V is TRBV6-5 and J is TRBJ1-1, with TRBD1 matching 9 bases. V trimming: 6 bases; J trimming: 7 bases; junction bases outside the gene matches: 9. CDR1 MNHEY and CDR2 SVGAGI come from the germline V gene. The length of the CDR3 is 14 residues.

The chain has TRBV3-1 (or the pseudogene TRBV3-2) and TRBJ2-6; 7 nucleotides agree with TRBD1. V lost 1 base, J lost 5 bases, and 11 bases stayed unmatched. This CDR3 region has 18 residues. Germline V lookup: CDR1 LGHDT, CDR2 YNNKEL (reference sequence). The CDR3: CASSQARGRGRRANVLTF. The CDR3 nucleotides read TGTGCCAGCAGCCAAGCCCGAGGCAGGGGGAGAAGGGCCAACGTCCTGACTTTC.

The V and J genes are TRBV9 and TRBJ2-7, with 7 nucleotides matching TRBD1. After removal of 0 bases from V and 4 bases from J, the junction contained 7 bases not matched to a gene. Germline loops: CDR1 SGDLS, CDR2 YYNGEE. CDR3 length: 15 residues. This CDR3 is CASSVGGTDVYEQYF. The CDR3 coding sequence is TGTGCCAGCAGCGTAGGAGGGACAGATGTATACGAGCAGTACTTC.

V and J are TRBV7-3 and TRBJ1-1; possibly TRBD1 for D (5 bases). The CDR3 loop spans 14 amino acids. The V end lost 2 bases, the J end lost 4 bases, and 11 bases lay between the germline ends. Germline V gene sequence: CDR1 SGHTA, CDR2 FQGTGA. Here the CDR3 reads CASSLVGGITEAFF. DNA for the CDR3: TGTGCCAGCAGCTTAGTGGGGGGTATCACTGAAGCTTTCTTT.

The V call is TRBV20-1, the J call TRBJ1-5, with D possibly matching TRBD1 (6 bases). Per the germline V gene, CDR1 is DFQATT and CDR2 is SNEGSKA (reference sequence). V was trimmed by 3 bases and J by 4 bases, leaving 10 bases between them. The CDR3 is 13 residues long. The CDR3 is CSASEQGNQPQHF. CDR3 in DNA: TGCAGTGCTAGTGAACAGGGTAATCAGCCCCAGCATTTT.

This clone has just one count. The chain employs TRBV6-5 and TRBJ2-3; 8 bases line up with TRBD2. The CDR3 is made up of 14 amino acids. Trimming took 5 bases from V and 6 from J; bases not matched to a gene: 7. CDR1 MNHEY and CDR2 SVGAGI come from the germline V gene. The CDR3 DNA reads TGTGCCAGCAGTCCAACCGGGGGGGCGGATACGCAGTATTTT. The encoded protein is CASSPTGGADTQYF.